Given below is one T cell receptor (beta chain) in context. The antigen remains unidentified. The sample comes from a study of T cell responses to AZD1222 COVID-19 vaccine. Overall study findings and caveats: Females made up more of the donors, who were largely white British, and clonal diversity may have come out too low. Dominant at 160-218 and 743-854, vaccine-associated CD4 TCRs also spanned spike. Increases in Spike-specific TCR breadth and depth were seen after two AZD1222 doses. Only five or six individuals given AZD1222 were seropositive at baseline.

The protocol was immunoSEQ multiplex PCR, while the TCRdb copy is restricted to in-frame clones and leaves out a portion. The sample carries 130,000 to 150,000 clones, under 95% recorded once. The receptor was isolated from an adult in good health. Material: peripheral blood, obtained on day 0 of AZD1222 vaccination.

Here the CDR3 DNA reads TGTGCCAGCAGCGTACCCGGTTCAGATACGCAGTATTTT. Its protein product is CASSVPGSDTQYF. The rearrangement joins TRBV9 to TRBJ2-3; no reliable D call. CDR1 and CDR2 from the germline V gene are SGDLS and YYNGEE. Trimming left V 1 base short and J 4 bases short, with 7 bases between. The CDR3 runs 13 residues.